This T cell receptor beta chain was identified in a study of blood T cell repertoires in COVID-19. Turning to the study itself: The origin of the acute and convalescent COVID-19 samples was the United States, Italy and Spain.

This clone was seen once. The CDR3 has 16 residues. Original processing notes: Estimates of nucleated cell counts were drawn from the amplification of reference gene primers. TCRdb's table, derived via immunoSEQ multiplex PCR, lists solely in-frame clones and lacks some. V, J and clone size derive from that table, while D and trimming were established from the DNA sequence. The sample yields under 200,000 clones, 70% to 90% seen once. The V gene is TRBV21-1, the J gene TRBJ2-3; the D call TRBD2 from the table was never checked on the DNA. TRBV21-1 is a known pseudogene. Sequenced input: peripheral blood. The sequence was obtained from a woman older than 75 with acute or convalescent COVID-19. The CDR3 region is CASSKVRLAGTDTQYF. Written as DNA, the CDR3 is TGTGCCAGCAGCAAAGTTCGACTAGCGGGCACAGATACGCAGTATTTT.